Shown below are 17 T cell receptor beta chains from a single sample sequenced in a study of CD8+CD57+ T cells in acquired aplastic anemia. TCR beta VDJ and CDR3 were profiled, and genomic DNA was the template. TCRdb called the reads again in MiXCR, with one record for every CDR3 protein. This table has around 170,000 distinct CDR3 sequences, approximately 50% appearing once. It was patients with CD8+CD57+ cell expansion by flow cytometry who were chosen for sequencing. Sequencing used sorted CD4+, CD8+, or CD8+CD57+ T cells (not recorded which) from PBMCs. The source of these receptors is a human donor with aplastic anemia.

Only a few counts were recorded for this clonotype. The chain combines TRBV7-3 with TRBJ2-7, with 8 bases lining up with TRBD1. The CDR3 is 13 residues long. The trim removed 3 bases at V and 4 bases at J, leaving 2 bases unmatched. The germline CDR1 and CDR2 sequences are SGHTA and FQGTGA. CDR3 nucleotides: TGTGCCAGCAGCTTCGACAGGGGATACGAGCAGTACTTC. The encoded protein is CASSFDRGYEQYF.

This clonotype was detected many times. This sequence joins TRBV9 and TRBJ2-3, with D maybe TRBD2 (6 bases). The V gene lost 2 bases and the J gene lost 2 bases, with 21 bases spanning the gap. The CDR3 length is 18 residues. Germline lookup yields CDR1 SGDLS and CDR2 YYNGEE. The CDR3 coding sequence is TGTGCCAGCAGCGTGGGCGGGGTCGGTTGGGGAGACACAGATACGCAGTATTTT. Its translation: CASSVGGVGWGDTDTQYF.

The CDR3 DNA follows: TGCAGCGTCCCCTTGATACTAGCGGGAGTAGGTGAGCAGTTCTTC. This sequence encodes CSVPLILAGVGEQFF. The rearrangement uses TRBV29-1 and TRBJ2-1; 11 bases agree with TRBD2. The junction had 13 bases not matched to a gene; V was cut back by 6 bases and J by 9 bases. This CDR3 has 15 amino acids. Germline V gives CDR1 SQVTM, CDR2 ANQGSEA.

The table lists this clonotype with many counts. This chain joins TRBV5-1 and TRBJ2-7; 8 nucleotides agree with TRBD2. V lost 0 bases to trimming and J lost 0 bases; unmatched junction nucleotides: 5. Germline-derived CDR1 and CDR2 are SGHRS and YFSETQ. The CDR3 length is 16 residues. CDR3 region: CASSLGLAGDSYEQYF. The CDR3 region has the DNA TGCGCCAGCAGCTTGGGGCTAGCGGGTGACTCCTACGAGCAGTACTTC. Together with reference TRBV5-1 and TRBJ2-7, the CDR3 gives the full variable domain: KAGVTQTPRYLIKTRGQQVTLSCSPISGHRSVSWYQQTPGQGLQFLFEYFSETQRNKGNFPGRFSGRQFSNSRSEMNVSTLELGDSALYLCASSLGLAGDSYEQYFGPGTRLTVT.

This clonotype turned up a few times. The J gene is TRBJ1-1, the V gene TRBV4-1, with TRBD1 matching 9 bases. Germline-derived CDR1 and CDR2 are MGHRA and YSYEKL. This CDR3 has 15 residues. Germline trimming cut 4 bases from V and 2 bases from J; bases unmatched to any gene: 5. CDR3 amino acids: CASSRTGGINTEAFF. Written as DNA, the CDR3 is TGCGCCAGCAGCCGCACAGGGGGCATAAACACTGAAGCTTTCTTT.

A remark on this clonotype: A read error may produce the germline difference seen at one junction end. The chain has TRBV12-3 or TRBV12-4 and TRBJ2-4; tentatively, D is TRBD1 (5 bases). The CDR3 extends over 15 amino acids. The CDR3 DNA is TGTGCCAGCAGTTTGTGGGGCGGTCTCAAAACCATTCAGTACTTC. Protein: CASSLWGGLKTIQYF.

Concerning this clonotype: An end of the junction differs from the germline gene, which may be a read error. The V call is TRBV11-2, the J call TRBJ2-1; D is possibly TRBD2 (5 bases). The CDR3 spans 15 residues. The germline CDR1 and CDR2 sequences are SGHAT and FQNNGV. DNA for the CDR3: TGTGCCAGCAGCCCCCTTTGGCGGGCCAACAATGAGCAGCTCTTC. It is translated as CASSPLWRANNEQLF.

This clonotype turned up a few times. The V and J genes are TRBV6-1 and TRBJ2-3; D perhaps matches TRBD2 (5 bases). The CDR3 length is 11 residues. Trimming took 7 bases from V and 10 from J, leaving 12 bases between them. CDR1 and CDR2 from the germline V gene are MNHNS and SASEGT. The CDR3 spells CASKGPLAQYF. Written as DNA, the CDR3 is TGTGCCAGCAAGGGTCCACTAGCGCAGTATTTT.

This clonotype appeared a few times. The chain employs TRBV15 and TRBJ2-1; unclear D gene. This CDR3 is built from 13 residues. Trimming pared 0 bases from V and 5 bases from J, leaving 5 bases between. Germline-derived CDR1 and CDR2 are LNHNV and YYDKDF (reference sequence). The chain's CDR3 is CATSRDLHNEQFF. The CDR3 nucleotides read TGTGCCACCAGCAGAGATTTACACAATGAGCAGTTCTTC.

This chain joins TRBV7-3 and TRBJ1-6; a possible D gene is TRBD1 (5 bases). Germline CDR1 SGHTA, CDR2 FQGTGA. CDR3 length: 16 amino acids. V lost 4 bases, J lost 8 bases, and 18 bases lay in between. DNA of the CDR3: TGTGCCAGCAGCTCCCCTCAAATGGGACCCCATTCACCCCTCCACTTT. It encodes CASSSPQMGPHSPLHF.

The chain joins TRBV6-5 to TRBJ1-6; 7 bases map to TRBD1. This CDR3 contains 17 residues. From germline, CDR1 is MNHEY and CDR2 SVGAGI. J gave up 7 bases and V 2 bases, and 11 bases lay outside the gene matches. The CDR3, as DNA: TGTGCCAGCAGTTACCCGGTCAGCGACAGGGTAAATTCACCCCTCCACTTT. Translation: CASSYPVSDRVNSPLHF.

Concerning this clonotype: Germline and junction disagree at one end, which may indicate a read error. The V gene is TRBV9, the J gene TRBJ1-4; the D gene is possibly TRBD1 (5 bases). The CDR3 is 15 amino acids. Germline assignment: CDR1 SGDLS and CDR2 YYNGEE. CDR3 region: CASSVGGSLNEKLSF. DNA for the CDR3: TGTGCCAGCAGCGTAGGGGGGAGCCTTAATGAAAAACTGTCTTTT.

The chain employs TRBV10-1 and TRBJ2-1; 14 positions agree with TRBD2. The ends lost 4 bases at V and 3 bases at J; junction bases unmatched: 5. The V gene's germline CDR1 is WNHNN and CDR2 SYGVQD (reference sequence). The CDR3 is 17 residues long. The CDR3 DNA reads TGCGCCAGCAGTGTCCCGACTAGCGGGGGGGACTACAATGAGCAGTTCTTC. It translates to CASSVPTSGGDYNEQFF.

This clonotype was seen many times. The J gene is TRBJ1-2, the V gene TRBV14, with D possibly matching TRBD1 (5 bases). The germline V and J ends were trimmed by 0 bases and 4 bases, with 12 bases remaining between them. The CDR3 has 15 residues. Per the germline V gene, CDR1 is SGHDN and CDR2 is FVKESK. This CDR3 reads CASSQERGGIYGYTF. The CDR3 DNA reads TGTGCCAGCAGCCAAGAACGCGGGGGGATCTATGGCTACACCTTC.

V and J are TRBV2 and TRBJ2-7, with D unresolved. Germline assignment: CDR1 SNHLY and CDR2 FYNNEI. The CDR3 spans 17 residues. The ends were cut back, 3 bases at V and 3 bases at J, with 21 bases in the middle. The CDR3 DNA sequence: TGTGCCAGCAGTGAGAGTCCTATGATTGTGCCATACTACGAGCAGTACTTC. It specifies CASSESPMIVPYYEQYF.

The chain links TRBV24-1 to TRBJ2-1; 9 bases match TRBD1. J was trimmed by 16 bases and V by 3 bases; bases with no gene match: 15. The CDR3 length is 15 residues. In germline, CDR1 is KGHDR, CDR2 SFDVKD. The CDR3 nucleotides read TGTGCCACCAGTGATCCCGGGACAGGGTACAGGGACCAATTCTTC. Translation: CATSDPGTGYRDQFF.

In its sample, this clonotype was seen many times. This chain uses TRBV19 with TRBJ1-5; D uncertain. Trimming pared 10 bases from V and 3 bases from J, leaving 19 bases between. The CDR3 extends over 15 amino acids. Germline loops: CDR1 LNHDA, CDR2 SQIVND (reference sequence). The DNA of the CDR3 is TGTGCCACCTCGGGCGGCGTGGGCGTCAATCAGCCCCAGCATTTT. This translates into CATSGGVGVNQPQHF.